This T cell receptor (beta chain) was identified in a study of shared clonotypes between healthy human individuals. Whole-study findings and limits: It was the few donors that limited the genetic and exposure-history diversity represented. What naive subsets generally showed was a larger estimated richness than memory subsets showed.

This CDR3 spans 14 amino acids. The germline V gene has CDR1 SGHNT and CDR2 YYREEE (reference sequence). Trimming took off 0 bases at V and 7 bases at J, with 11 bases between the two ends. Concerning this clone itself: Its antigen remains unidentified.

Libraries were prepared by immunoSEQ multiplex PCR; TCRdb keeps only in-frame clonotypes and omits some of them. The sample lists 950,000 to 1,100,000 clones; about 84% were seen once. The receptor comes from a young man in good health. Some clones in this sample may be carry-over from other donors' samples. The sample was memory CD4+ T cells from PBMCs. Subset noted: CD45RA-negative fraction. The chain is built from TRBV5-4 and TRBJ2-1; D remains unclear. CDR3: CASSLAAQTNEQFF. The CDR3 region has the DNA TGTGCCAGCAGCTTGGCCGCACAAACGAATGAGCAGTTCTTC.